This T cell receptor beta chain was identified in a study of blood T cells in healthy people across ages. CDR3 length: 13 amino acids. V lost 6 bases and J 2 bases, leaving 10 bases between the germline ends. The germline V gene has CDR1 MNHNY and CDR2 SVGAGI (reference sequence). Findings of the study overall: PBMCs were not sorted, which prevented a conclusive comparison of naive versus antigen-experienced cells. The unknown donor CMV status may have confounded expanded clonotype changes.

This clonotype was recorded a few times. Its antigen remains unidentified. Combining a sample-barcoded 5' primer with a J-beta primer mix, a second PCR ran for roughly 6 to 12 cycles. Each of the samples gave a minimum of 2.5 million paired-end reads that contained CDR3. MiXCR, run by TCRdb on the 5' RACE reads, gives a single entry per CDR3 protein. The sample holds 710,000 or so distinct CDR3 sequences, approximately 21% seen once. The sequenced material came from blood. The gene calls are TRBV6-6 and TRBJ1-2; D unclear. The origin of this receptor is a man between 65 and 85 years old in good health. In DNA form, the CDR3 reads TGTGCCAGCAGCTCTCAGGAGAACTATGGCTACACCTTC. Protein sequence: CASSSQENYGYTF.